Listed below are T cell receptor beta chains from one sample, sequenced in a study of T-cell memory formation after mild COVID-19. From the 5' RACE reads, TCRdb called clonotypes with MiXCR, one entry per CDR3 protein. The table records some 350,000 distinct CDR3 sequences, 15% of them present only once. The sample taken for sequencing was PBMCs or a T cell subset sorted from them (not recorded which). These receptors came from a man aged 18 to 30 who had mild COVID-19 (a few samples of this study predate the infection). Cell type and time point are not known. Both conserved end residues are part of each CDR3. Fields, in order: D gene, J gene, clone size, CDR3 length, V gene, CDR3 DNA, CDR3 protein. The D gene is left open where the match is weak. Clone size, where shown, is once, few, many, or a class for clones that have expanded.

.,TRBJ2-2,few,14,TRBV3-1,TGTGCCAGCAGCGTCGACAGACACACCGGGGAGCTGTTTTTT,CASSVDRHTGELFF
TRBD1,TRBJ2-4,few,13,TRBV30,TGTGCCTGGAGCGCGACAGGGGCAGACATTCAGTACTTC,CAWSATGADIQYF
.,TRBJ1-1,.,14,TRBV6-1,TGTGCCACCACTCCAGGCGCAAGGAACACTGAAGCTTTCTTT,CATTPGARNTEAFF
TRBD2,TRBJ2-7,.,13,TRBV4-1,TGCGCCAGCAGCCAAGAGGGGGGGAACGAGCAGTACTTC,CASSQEGGNEQYF
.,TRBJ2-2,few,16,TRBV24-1,TGTGCCACCAGTGGCAGGGTTAGAGCGAACACCGGGGAGCTGTTTTTT,CATSGRVRANTGELFF
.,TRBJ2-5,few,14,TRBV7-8,TGTGCCAGCAGCTATACAGGGGAGGGGGAGACCCAGTACTTC,CASSYTGEGETQYF
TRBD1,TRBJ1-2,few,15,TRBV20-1,TGCAGTGCCGAGCCATTACAGGGGGCTAACTATGGCTACACCTTC,CSAEPLQGANYGYTF
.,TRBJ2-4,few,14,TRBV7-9,TGTGCCAGCAGCGGAGGGGAGCCCAAAAACATTCAGTACTTC,CASSGGEPKNIQYF
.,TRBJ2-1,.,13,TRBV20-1,TGCAGTGCTAGAGATACAGGAGGAAATGAGCAGTTCTTC,CSARDTGGNEQFF
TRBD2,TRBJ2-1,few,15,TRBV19,TGTGCCAGCGGTACTAGCGGCAGCTCCTACAATGAGCAGTTCTTC,CASGTSGSSYNEQFF
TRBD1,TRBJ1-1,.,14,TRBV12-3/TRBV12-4,TGTGCCAGCACCCTGGACAGGGCGGACACTGAAGCTTTCTTT,CASTLDRADTEAFF
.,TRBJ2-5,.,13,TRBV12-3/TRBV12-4,TGTGCCAGCAGTTATCAGTTTAGGGAGACCCAGTACTTC,CASSYQFRETQYF
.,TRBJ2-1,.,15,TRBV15,TGTGCCACCAGCAGAGATGGGCGCTCCTACAATGAGCAGTTCTTC,CATSRDGRSYNEQFF
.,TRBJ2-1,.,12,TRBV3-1,TGTGCCAGCGTATCCGGGGGAAATGAGCAGTTCTTC,CASVSGGNEQFF
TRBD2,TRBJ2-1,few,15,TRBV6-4,TGTGCCAGCAGTCGACTAGCGGGGAGAAACAATGAGCAGTTCTTC,CASSRLAGRNNEQFF
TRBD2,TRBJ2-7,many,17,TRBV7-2,TGTGCCAGCAGCTTAGGCCCGGGGTTAGCGGGGGCATACGAGCAGTACTTC,CASSLGPGLAGAYEQYF
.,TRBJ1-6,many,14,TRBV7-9,TGTGCCAGCACCCAAGACGGCGGGAATTCACCCCTCCACTTT,CASTQDGGNSPLHF
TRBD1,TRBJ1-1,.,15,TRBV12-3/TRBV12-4,TGTGCCAGCAGTCCCGGACAGGGTTTGGACGCTGAAGCTTTCTTT,CASSPGQGLDAEAFF
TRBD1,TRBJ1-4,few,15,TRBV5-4,TGTGCCAGCAGCCTGGGGGGGACAGGGCGCGAAAAACTGTTTTTT,CASSLGGTGREKLFF
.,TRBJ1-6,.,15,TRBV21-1,TGTGCCAGCAGCGCCCCCTGCGTCTACAATTCACCCCTCCACTTT,CASSAPCVYNSPLHF
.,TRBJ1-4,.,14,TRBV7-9,TGTGCCAGCAGCTTACATGGGTCAAATGAAAAACTGTTTTTT,CASSLHGSNEKLFF
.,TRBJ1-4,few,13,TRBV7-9,TGTGCCAGCAGCTACGGCGGGGGGGAAAAACTGTTTTTT,CASSYGGGEKLFF
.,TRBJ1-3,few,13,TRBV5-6,TGTGCCAGCCAGGGGTTCGCTGGAAACACCATATATTTT,CASQGFAGNTIYF
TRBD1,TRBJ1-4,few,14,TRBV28,TGTGCCAGCAGGGAACAGGGGGTTGAGGAAAAACTGTTTTTT,CASREQGVEEKLFF
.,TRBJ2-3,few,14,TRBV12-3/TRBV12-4,TGTGCCAGCAGTTTTGGCAATCCCACAGATACGCAGTATTTT,CASSFGNPTDTQYF
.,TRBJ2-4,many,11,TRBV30,TGTGCCTGGAGTGTCGGACAAGTTCAGTACTTC,CAWSVGQVQYF
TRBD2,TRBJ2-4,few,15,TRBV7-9,TGTGCCAGCAGCCGGGGGGAAGAGGGCAAAAACATTCAGTACTTC,CASSRGEEGKNIQYF
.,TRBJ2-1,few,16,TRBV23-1,TGCGCCAGCAGCCCCTACCCCGCCACCTCCTACAATGAGCAGTTCTTC,CASSPYPATSYNEQFF
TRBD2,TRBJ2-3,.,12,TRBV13,TGTGCCAGCAGCACCGGGACTAGCGCGCAGTATTTT,CASSTGTSAQYF
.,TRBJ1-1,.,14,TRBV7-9,TGTGCCAGCAGCTTAGCTCCGGGGATCCCTGAAGCTTTCTTT,CASSLAPGIPEAFF
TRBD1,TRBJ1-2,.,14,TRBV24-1,TGTGCCACCAGTGATCCAGACAGGGGCTATGGCTACACCTTC,CATSDPDRGYGYTF
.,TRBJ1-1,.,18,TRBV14,TGTGCCAGCAGCCAAGATCGGTACTGGAGGGATACGAACACTGAAGCTTTCTTT,CASSQDRYWRDTNTEAFF
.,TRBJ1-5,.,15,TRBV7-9,TGTGCCAGCAGCTTACAGGGGAAGGGGGATCAGCCCCAGCATTTT,CASSLQGKGDQPQHF
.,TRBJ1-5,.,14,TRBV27,TGTGCCAGCAGTTCCGGGACCGACGATCAGCCCCAGCATTTT,CASSSGTDDQPQHF
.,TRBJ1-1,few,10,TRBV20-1,TGCAGGGGGTGGGGGACTGAAGCTTTCTTT,CRGWGTEAFF
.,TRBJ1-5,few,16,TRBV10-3,TGTGCCATCAGTGAGGGGGTAATCTATAGCAATCAGCCCCAGCATTTT,CAISEGVIYSNQPQHF
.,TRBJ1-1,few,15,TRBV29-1,TGCAGCGTTGAAGAAGGCGCAGGATCAGGAGCTGAAGCTTTCTTT,CSVEEGAGSGAEAFF
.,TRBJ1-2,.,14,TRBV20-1,TGCAGTGCCGGAAGGGACAAAACGTACTATGGCTACACCTTC,CSAGRDKTYYGYTF
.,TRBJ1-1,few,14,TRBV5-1,TGCGCCAGCAGCTTGGAAGAGGGGGGGACTGAAGCTTTCTTT,CASSLEEGGTEAFF
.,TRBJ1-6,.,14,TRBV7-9,TGTGCCAGCAGCTTAGAGGGGGGGATACGGCCCCTCCACTTT,CASSLEGGIRPLHF